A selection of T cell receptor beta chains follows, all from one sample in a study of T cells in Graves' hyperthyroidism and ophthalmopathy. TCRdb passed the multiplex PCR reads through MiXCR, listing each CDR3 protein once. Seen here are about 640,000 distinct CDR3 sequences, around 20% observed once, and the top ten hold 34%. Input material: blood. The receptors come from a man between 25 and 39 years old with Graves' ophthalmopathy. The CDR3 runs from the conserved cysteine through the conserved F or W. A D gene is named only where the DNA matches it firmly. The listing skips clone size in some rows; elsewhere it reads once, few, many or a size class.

CASSLPSITDTQYF,TGTGCCAGCAGTTTACCCTCGATCACAGATACGCAGTATTTT,TRBJ2-3,many,TRBV28,.
CASRRQATGNTIYF,TGTGCCAGCAGGCGACAGGCTACTGGAAACACCATATATTTT,TRBJ1-3,few,TRBV28,.
CASSLTGAGRQETQYF,TGCGCCAGCAGCTTGACGGGGGCAGGGCGACAAGAGACCCAGTACTTC,TRBJ2-5,few,TRBV5-1,.
CAWRRGGSRGYTF,TGTGCCTGGAGGCGGGGGGGATCGCGAGGCTACACCTTC,TRBJ1-2,many,TRBV30,.
CASSGLAGGRYEQYF,TGTGCCAGCAGTGGCCTAGCGGGAGGGAGGTACGAGCAGTACTTC,TRBJ2-7,few,TRBV6-1,TRBD2
CASSYRQGSHYGYTF,TGTGCCAGCAGCTATCGCCAGGGAAGCCACTATGGCTACACCTTC,TRBJ1-2,few,TRBV5-6,.
CASGGGGGYTF,TGTGCCAGCGGGGGCGGCGGAGGCTACACCTTC,TRBJ1-2,.,TRBV12-3/TRBV12-4,.
CASSSAAGRLARTIQYF,TGCGCCAGCAGCTCGGCGGCAGGTCGACTAGCAAGAACCATTCAGTACTTC,TRBJ2-4,many,TRBV5-1,TRBD2
CAISSGYSYEQYF,TGTGCCATCAGTTCAGGATACTCCTACGAGCAGTACTTC,TRBJ2-7,.,TRBV10-3,.
CASSQWGLAVNTGELFF,TGTGCCAGCAGCCAATGGGGACTAGCGGTAAACACCGGGGAGCTGTTTTTT,TRBJ2-2,.,TRBV3-1,TRBD2
CAIDGYNLFHLSTDTQYF,TGTGCCATCGACGGCTACAACCTCTTCCACCTTAGCACAGATACGCAGTATTTT,TRBJ2-3,many,TRBV30,.
CSVEVQMNTEAFF,TGCAGCGTTGAAGTACAGATGAACACTGAAGCTTTCTTT,TRBJ1-1,.,TRBV29-1,.
CASRESPGGTYNEQFF,TGTGCCAGCAGAGAGTCACCGGGAGGGACCTACAATGAGCAGTTCTTC,TRBJ2-1,.,TRBV6-1,TRBD2
CAWSLTYEQYF,TGTGCCTGGAGCTTGACCTACGAGCAGTACTTC,TRBJ2-7,.,TRBV30,.
CASSYPPTLGTEAFF,TGTGCCAGCAGTTACCCCCCGACCCTTGGCACTGAAGCTTTCTTT,TRBJ1-1,few,TRBV6-1,.
CASSFIVGDSSSDTQYF,TGTGCCAGCAGTTTTATCGTAGGGGACTCATCCTCAGATACGCAGTATTTT,TRBJ2-3,few,TRBV27,.
CAWRRTGNTEAFF,TGTGCCTGGAGGAGGACAGGGAACACTGAAGCTTTCTTT,TRBJ1-1,.,TRBV30,TRBD1
CASSQQGQPYSYEQYF,TGTGCCAGCAGCCAACAGGGGCAACCCTATTCCTACGAGCAGTACTTC,TRBJ2-7,few,TRBV7-2,TRBD1
CATSDFHQETQYF,TGTGCCACCAGTGATTTCCACCAAGAGACCCAGTACTTC,TRBJ2-5,.,TRBV24-1,.
CSARVTSGRSYNGQFF,TGCAGTGCTAGGGTGACTAGCGGGAGGTCCTACAATGGGCAGTTCTTC,TRBJ2-1,.,TRBV20-1,TRBD2
CAWSGFYEQYF,TGTGCCTGGAGTGGATTTTACGAGCAGTACTTC,TRBJ2-7,many,TRBV30,.
CASSAKGGYEQYF,TGTGCCAGCAGCGCAAAGGGAGGCTACGAGCAGTACTTC,TRBJ2-7,few,TRBV7-9,.
CSATGTGENIQYF,TGCAGCGCCACCGGGACAGGGGAAAACATTCAGTACTTC,TRBJ2-4,.,TRBV29-1,TRBD1
CSAPGTGGNEQYF,TGCAGTGCACCCGGGACAGGGGGCAACGAGCAGTACTTC,TRBJ2-7,.,TRBV20-1,TRBD1
CSARPVTSTDTQYF,TGCAGTGCTAGACCCGTGACTAGCACAGATACGCAGTATTTT,TRBJ2-3,.,TRBV20-1,.
CASSDYGTAYNEQFF,TGTGCCAGCAGTGATTACGGGACAGCTTACAATGAGCAGTTCTTC,TRBJ2-1,few,TRBV6-1,TRBD1
CASSRSGTGVGVEQFF,TGTGCCAGCAGCCGATCCGGGACAGGGGTGGGTGTTGAGCAGTTCTTC,TRBJ2-1,few,TRBV7-3,TRBD1
CASSIPDRVGNQPQHF,TGTGCCAGTAGTATCCCGGACAGGGTGGGCAATCAGCCCCAGCATTTT,TRBJ1-5,.,TRBV19,TRBD1
CASSAGTYGEQYF,TGTGCCAGCAGCGCCGGGACGTATGGCGAGCAGTACTTC,TRBJ2-7,.,TRBV7-9,.
CAWKKYNEQFF,TGTGCCTGGAAAAAATACAATGAGCAGTTCTTC,TRBJ2-1,many,TRBV30,.